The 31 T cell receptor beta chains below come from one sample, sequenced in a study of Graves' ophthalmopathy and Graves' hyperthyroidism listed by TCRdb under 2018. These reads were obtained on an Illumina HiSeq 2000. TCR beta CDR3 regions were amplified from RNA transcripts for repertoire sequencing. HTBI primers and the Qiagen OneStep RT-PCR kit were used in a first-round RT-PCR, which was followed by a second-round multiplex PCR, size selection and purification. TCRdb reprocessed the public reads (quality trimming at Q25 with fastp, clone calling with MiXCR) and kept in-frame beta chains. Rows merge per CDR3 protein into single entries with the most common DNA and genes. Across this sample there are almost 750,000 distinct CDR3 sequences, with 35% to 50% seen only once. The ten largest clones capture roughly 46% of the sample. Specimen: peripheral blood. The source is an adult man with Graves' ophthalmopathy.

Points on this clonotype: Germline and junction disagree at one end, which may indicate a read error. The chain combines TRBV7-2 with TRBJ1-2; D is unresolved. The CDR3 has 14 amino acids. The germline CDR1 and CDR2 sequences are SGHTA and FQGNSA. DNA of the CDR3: TGTGCCAGCAGCTTGGGAGGACCTAACTTTGGCTACACCTTC. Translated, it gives CASSLGGPNFGYTF.

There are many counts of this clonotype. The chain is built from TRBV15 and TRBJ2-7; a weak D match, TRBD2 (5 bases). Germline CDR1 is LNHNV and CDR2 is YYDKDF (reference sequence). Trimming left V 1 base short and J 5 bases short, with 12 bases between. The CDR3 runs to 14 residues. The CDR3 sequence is CATSRAREGNEQYF. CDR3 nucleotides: TGTGCCACCAGCAGAGCGAGGGAAGGGAACGAGCAGTACTTC.

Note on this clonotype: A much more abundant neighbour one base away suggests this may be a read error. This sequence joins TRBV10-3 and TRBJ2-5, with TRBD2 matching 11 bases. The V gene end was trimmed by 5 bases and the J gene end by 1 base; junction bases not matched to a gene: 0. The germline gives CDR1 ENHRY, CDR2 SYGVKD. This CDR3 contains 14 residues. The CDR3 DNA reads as TGTGCCATCAGTCTAGCGGGGGGCCAAGAGACCCAGTACTTC. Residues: CAISLAGGQETQYF.

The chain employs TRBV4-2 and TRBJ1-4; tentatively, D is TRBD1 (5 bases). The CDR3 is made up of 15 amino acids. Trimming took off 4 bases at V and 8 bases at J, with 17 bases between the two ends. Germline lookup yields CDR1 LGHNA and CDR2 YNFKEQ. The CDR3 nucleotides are TGTGCCAGCAGCCCCACGGGGACCGCTCAGGAAAAACTGTTTTTT. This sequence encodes CASSPTGTAQEKLFF.

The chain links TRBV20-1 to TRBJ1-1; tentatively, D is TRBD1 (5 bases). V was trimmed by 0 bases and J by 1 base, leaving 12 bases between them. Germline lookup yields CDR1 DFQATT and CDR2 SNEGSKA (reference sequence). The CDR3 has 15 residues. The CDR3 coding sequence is TGCAGTGCTAGAGACCTCGGGGGGAGGAACACTGAAGCTTTCTTT. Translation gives CSARDLGGRNTEAFF.

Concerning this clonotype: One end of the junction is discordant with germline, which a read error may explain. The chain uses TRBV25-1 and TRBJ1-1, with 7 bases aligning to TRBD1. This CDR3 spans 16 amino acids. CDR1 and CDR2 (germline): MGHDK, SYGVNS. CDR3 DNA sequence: TGTGCCGGCAGTTCCACCTCGGGACAGATGAACACTGAAGCTTTCTTT. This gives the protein CAGSSTSGQMNTEAFF.

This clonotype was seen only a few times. The CDR3 is CASSPGLAGGRSYEQYF. CDR3 in DNA: TGCGCCAGCAGTCCGGGACTAGCGGGAGGCCGTTCCTACGAGCAGTACTTC. The V call is TRBV10-1, the J call TRBJ2-7; 15 bases are a match to TRBD2. V dropped 5 bases and J dropped 1; count of bases not matched to a gene: 6. This CDR3 has 17 amino acids. CDR1 and CDR2 from the germline V gene are WNHNN and SYGVQD (reference sequence).

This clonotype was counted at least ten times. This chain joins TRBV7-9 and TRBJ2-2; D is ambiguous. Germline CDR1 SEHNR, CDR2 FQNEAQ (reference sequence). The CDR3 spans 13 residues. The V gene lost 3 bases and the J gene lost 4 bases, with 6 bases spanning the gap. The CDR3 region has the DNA TGTGCCAGCAGCTTGCGAGTCACCGGGGAGCTGTTTTTT. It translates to CASSLRVTGELFF.

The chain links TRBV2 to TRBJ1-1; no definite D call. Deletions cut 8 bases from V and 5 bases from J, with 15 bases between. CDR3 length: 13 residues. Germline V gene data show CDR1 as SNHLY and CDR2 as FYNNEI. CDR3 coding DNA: TGTGCCAGCCATTTGGAGGAGGGAACTGAAGCTTTCTTT. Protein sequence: CASHLEEGTEAFF.

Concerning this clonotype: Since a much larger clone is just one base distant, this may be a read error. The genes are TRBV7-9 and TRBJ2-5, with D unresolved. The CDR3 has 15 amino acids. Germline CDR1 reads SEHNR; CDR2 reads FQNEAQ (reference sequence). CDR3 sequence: CASSQKIDTAGTQYF. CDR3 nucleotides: TGCGCCAGCAGCCAAAAGATAGATACTGCAGGGACCCAGTACTTC.

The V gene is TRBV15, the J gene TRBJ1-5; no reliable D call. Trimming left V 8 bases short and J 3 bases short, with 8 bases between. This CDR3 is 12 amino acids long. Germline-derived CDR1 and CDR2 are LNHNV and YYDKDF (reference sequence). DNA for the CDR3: TGTGCCACCCGGGCAGACAATCAGCCCCAGCATTTT. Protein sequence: CATRADNQPQHF.

CDR3 residues: CASSPGPRETQYF. In nucleotides, the CDR3 is TGCGCCAGCAGCCCGGGACCAAGAGAGACCCAGTACTTC. The chain joins TRBV4-3 to TRBJ2-5; possibly TRBD1 or TRBD2 for D (5 bases each). Looked up from germline, CDR1 is LGHNA and CDR2 is YSLEER. This CDR3 has 13 amino acids. The V gene lost 4 bases and the J gene lost 4 bases, with 10 bases spanning the gap.

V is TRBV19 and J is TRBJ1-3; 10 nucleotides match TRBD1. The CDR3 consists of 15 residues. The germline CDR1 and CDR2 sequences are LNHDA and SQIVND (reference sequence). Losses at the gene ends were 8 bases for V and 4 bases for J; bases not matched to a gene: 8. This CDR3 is CASRGGQGKGNTIYF. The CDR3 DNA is TGTGCCAGTCGGGGGGGACAGGGGAAAGGAAACACCATATATTTT. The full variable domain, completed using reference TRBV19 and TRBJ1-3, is DGGITQSPKYLFRKEGQNVTLSCEQNLNHDAMYWYRQDPGQGLRLIYYSQIVNDFQKGDIAEGYSVSREKKESFPLTVTSAQKNPTAFYLCASRGGQGKGNTIYFGEGSWLTVV.

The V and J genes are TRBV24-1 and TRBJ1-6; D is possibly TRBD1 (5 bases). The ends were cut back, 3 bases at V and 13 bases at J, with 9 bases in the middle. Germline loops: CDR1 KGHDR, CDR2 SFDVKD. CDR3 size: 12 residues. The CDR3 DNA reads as TGTGCCACCAGTGATCGTGGGGCTCCCCTCCACTTT. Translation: CATSDRGAPLHF.

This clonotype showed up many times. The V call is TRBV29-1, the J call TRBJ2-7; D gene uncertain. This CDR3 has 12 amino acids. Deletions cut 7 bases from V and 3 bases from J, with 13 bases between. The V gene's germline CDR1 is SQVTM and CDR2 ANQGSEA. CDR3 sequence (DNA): TGCAGCGCCGCCGTTGCTCTCTACGAGCAGTACTTC. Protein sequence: CSAAVALYEQYF.

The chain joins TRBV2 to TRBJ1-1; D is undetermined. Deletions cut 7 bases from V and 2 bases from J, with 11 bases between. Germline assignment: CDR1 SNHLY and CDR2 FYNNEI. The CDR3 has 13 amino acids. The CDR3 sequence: CASKRSGNTEAFF. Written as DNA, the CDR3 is TGTGCCAGCAAGCGGTCAGGCAACACTGAAGCTTTCTTT.

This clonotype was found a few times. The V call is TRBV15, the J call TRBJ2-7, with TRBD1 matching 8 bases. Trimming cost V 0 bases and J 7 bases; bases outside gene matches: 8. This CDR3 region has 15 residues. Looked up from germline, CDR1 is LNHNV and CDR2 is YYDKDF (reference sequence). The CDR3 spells CATSRDMQGAPEQYF. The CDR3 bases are TGTGCCACCAGCAGAGATATGCAGGGGGCGCCTGAGCAGTACTTC.

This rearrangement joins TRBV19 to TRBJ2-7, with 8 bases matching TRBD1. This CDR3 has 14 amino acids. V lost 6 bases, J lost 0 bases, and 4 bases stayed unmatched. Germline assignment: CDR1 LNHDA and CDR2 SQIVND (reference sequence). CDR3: CASRRTGHSYEQYF. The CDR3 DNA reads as TGTGCCAGTAGACGGACAGGGCACTCCTACGAGCAGTACTTC.

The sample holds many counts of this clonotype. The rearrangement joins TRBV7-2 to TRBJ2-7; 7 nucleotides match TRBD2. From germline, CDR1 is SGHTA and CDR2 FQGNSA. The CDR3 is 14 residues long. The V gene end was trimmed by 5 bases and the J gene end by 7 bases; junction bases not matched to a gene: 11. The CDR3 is CASSMTSRRGEQYF. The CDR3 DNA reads TGTGCCAGCAGCATGACTAGCAGGCGCGGGGAGCAGTACTTC.

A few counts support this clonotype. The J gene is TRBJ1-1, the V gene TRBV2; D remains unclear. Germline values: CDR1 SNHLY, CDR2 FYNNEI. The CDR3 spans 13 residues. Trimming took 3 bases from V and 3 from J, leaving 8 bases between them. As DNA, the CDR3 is TGTGCCAGCAGTGAGCAAAGATACACTGAAGCTTTCTTT. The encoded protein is CASSEQRYTEAFF.

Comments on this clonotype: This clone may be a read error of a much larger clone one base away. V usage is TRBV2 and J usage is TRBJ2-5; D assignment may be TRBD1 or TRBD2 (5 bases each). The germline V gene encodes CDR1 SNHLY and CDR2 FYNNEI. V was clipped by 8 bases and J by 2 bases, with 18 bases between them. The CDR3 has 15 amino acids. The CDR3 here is CASRGRVRGQETQYF. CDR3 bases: TGTGCCAGCCGGGGCAGGGTGAGGGGTCAAGAGACCCAGTACTTC.

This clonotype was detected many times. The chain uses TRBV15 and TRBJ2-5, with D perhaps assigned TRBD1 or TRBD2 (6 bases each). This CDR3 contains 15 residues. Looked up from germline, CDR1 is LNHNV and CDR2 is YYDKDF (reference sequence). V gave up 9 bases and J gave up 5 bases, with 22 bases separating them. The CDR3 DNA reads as TGTGCCACGAAAAGGGAGGCAGGGGATGGGGAGACCCAGTACTTC. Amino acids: CATKREAGDGETQYF.

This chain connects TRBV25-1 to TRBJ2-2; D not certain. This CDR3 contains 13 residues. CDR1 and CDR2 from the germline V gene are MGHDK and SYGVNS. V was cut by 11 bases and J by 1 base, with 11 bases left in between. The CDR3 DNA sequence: TGTGCCTGGAGTGTGGGGAACACCGGGGAGCTGTTTTTT. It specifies CAWSVGNTGELFF.

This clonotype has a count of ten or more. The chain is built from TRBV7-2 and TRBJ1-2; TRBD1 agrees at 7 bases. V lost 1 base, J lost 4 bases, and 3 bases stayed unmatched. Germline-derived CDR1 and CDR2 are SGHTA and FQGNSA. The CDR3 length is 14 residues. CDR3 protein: CASSLEGAAYGYTF. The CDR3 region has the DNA TGTGCCAGCAGCTTAGAGGGGGCTGCCTATGGCTACACCTTC.

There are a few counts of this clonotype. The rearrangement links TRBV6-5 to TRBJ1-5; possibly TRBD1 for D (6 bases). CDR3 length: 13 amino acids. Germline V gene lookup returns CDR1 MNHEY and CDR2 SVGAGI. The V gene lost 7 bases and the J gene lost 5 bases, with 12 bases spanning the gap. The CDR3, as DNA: TGTGCCAGCATGACAGGCCCGTATCAGCCCCAGCATTTT. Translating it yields CASMTGPYQPQHF.

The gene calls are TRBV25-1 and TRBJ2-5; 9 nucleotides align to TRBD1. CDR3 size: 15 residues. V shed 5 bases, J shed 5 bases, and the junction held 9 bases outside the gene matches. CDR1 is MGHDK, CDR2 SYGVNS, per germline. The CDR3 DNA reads TGTGCCAGCAGTACCGGGACAGGGTTTTTCGAGACCCAGTACTTC. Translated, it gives CASSTGTGFFETQYF. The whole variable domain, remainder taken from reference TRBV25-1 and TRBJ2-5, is EADIYQTPRYLVIGTGKKITLECSQTMGHDKMYWYQQDPGMELHLIHYSYGVNSTEKGDLSSESTVSRIRTEHFPLTLESARPSHTSQYLCASSTGTGFFETQYFGPGTRLLVL.

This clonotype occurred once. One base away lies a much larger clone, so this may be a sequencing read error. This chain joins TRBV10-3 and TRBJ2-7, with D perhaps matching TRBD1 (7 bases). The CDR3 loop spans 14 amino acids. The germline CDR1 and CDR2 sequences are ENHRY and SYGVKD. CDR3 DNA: TGTGCCATCAGTGAGTACCAGGGGGGCTACGAGCGGTACTTC. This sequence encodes CAISEYQGGYERYF.

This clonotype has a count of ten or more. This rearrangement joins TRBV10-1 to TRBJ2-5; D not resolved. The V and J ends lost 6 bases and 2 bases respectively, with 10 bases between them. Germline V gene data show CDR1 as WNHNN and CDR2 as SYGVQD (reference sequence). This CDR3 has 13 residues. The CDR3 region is CASSPDQQETQYF. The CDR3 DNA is TGCGCCAGCAGCCCGGACCAACAAGAGACCCAGTACTTC.

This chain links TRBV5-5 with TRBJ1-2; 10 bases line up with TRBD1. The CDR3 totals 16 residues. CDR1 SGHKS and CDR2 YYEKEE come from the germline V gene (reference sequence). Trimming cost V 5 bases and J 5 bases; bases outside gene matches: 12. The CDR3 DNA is TGTGCCAGCAGTTTCTTAGAGGGACAGGGGAATTATGGCTACACCTTC. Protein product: CASSFLEGQGNYGYTF.

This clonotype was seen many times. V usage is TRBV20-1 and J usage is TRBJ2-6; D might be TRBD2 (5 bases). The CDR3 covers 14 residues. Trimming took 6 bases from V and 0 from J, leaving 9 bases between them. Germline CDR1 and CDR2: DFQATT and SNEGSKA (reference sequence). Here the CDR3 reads CSAGGLSGANVLTF. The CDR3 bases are TGCAGTGCAGGAGGACTCTCTGGGGCCAACGTCCTGACTTTC.

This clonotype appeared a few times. The CDR3 reads CASSQDVGGDAFF. Here the CDR3 DNA reads TGCGCCAGCAGCCAAGATGTTGGAGGGGACGCTTTCTTT. The rearrangement links TRBV4-3 to TRBJ1-1, with D possibly matching TRBD1 (5 bases). CDR1 is LGHNA, CDR2 YSLEER, per germline. Trimming shortened V by 0 bases and J by 11 bases, and 13 bases separated the two germline ends. The CDR3 has 13 amino acids.